This TCR beta chain was identified during a study of T cell responses to AZD1222 COVID-19 vaccine. The CDR3 is 15 residues long. V was trimmed by 3 bases and J by 1 base, leaving 11 bases between them. Germline CDR1 reads SGHNT; CDR2 reads YYREEE (reference sequence). Produced via immunoSEQ multiplex PCR; TCRdb's table is partial and in-frame only. The table records 180,000 or so clones, about 88% of them present only once. The study, taken as a whole, reports: The study sampled repertoires only after the peak T cell response. Targets within unmutated variant regions were reportedly found for nearly half of spike-specific TCRs.

Remarks on this clone: Antigen: not known.

Source: peripheral blood, taken 28 days after the second AZD1222 dose. V usage is TRBV5-4 and J usage is TRBJ2-1; D gene unclear. This sequence originates from an adult who received the AZD1222 COVID-19 vaccine. CDR3 coding DNA: TGTGCCAGCAGCTCCCCTGGCGGTTCCTACAATGAGCAGTTCTTC. Its translation is CASSSPGGSYNEQFF.